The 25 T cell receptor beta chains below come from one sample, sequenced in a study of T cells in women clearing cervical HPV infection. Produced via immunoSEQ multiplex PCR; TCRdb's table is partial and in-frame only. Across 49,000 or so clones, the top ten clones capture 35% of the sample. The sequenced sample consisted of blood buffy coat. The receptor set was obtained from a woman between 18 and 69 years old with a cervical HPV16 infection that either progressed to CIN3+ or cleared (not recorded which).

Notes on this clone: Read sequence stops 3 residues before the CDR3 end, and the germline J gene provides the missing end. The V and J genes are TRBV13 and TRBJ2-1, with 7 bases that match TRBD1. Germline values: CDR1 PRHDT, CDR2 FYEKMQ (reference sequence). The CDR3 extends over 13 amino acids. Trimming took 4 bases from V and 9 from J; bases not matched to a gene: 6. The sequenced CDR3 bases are TGTGCCAGCAGCTACGACAGGGCTAGTGAG. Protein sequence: CASSYDRASE. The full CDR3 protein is CASSYDRASEQFF. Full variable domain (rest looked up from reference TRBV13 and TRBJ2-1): AAGVIQSPRHLIKEKRETATLKCYPIPRHDTVYWYQQGPGQDPQFLISFYEKMQSDKGSIPDRFSAQQFSDYHSELNMSSLELGDSALYFCASSYDRASEQFFGPGTRLTVL.

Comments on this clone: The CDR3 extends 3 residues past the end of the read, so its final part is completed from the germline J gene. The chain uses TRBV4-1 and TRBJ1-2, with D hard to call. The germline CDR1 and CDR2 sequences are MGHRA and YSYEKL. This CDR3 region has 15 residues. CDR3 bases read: TGCGCCAGCAGCCAAGATGACCAACTATCTGGGGGC. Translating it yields CASSQDDQLSGG. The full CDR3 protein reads CASSQDDQLSGGYTF.

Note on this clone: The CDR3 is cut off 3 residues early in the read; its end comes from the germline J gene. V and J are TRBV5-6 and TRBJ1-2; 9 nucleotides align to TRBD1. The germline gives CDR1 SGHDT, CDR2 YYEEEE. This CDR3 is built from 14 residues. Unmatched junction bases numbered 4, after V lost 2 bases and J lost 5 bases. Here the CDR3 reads CASSFWTGEYGYTF. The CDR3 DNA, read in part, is TGTGCCAGCAGCTTCTGGACAGGGGAATATGGC.

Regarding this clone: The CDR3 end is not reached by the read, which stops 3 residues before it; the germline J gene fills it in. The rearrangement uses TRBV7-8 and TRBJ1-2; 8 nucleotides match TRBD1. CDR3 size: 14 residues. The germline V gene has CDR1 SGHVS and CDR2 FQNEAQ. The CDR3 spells CASLLRGQGETYTF. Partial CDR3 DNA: TGTGCCAGCCTCCTAAGAGGACAGGGCGAGACC.

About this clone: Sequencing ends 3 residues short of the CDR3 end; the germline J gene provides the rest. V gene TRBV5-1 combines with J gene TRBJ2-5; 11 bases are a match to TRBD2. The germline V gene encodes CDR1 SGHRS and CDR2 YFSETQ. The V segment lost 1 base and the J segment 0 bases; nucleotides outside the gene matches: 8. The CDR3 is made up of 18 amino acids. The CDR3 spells CASSLRATSGEYQETQYF. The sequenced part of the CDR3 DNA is TGCGCCAGCAGCTTGCGAGCGACTAGCGGGGAGTACCAAGAGACC. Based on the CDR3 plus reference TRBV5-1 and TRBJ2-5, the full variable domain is KAGVTQTPRYLIKTRGQQVTLSCSPISGHRSVSWYQQTPGQGLQFLFEYFSETQRNKGNFPGRFSGRQFSNSRSEMNVSTLELGDSALYLCASSLRATSGEYQETQYFGPGTRLLVL.

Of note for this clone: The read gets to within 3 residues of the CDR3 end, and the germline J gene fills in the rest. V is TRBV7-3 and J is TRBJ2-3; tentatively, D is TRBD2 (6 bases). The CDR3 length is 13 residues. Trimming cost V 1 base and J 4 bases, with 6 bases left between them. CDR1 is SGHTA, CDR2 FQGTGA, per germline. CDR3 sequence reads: CASSLRGADTQYF. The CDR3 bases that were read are TGTGCCAGCAGCTTAAGGGGGGCAGATACG. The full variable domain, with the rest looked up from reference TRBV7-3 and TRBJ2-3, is GAGVSQTPSNKVTEKGKYVELRCDPISGHTALYWYRQSLGQGPEFLIYFQGTGAADDSGLPNDRFFAVRPEGSVSTLKIQRTERGDSAVYLCASSLRGADTQYFGPGTRLTVL.

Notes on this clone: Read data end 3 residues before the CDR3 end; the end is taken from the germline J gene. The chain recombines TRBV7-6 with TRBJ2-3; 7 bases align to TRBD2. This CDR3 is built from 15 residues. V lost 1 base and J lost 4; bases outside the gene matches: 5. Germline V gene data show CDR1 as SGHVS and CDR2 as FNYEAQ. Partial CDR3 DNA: TGTGCCAGCAGCTTAGACGGCGGGAGAGCAGATACG. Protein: CASSLDGGRADT. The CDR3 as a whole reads CASSLDGGRADTQYF. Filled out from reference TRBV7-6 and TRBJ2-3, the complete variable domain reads GAGVSQSPRYKVTKRGQDVALRCDPISGHVSLYWYRQALGQGPEFLTYFNYEAQQDKSGLPNDRFSAERPEGSISTLTIQRTEQRDSAMYRCASSLDGGRADTQYFGPGTRLTVL.

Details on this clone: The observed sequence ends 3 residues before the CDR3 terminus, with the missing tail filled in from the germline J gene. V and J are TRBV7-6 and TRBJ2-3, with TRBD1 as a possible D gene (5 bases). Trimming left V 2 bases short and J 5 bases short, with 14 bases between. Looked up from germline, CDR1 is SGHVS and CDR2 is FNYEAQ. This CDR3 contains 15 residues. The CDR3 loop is CASSLHQGVGDTQYF. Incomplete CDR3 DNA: TGTGCCAGCAGCTTACATCAGGGTGTAGGAGATACG.

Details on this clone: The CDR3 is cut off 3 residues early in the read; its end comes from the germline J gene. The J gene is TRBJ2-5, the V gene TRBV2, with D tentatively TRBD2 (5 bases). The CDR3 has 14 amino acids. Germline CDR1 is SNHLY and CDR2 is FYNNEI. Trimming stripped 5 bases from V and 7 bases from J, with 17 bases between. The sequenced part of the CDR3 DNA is TGTGCCAGCAGTAATTCGGACTGGGTGGGGACC. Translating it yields CASSNSDWVGT. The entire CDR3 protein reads CASSNSDWVGTQYF.

The CDR3 DNA, read in part, is TGTGCCAGCAGTGAAAACACAGCTGGGGCCAACGTG. It codes for CASSENTAGANV. The CDR3 in full is CASSENTAGANVLFF. The chain uses TRBV6-1 and TRBJ2-2, with a possible D match to TRBD1 (5 bases). From the germline J gene comes the end of the CDR3, since the read stops 3 residues before it. Germline-derived CDR1 and CDR2 are MNHNS and SASEGT. The CDR3 totals 15 residues.

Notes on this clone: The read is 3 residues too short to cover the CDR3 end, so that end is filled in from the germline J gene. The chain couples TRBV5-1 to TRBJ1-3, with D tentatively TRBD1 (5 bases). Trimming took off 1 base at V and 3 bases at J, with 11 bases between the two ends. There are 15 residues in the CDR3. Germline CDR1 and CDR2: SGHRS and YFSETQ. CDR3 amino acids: CASSLSQGLGNTIYF. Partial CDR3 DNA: TGCGCCAGCAGCTTGAGCCAGGGCCTTGGAAACACC.

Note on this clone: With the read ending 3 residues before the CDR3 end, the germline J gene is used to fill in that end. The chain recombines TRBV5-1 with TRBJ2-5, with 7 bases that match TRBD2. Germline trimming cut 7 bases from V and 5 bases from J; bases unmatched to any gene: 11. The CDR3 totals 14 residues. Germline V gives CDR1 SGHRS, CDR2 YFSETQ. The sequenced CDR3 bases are TGCGCCAGCGGTCCTGGCGGGGGAAGTGAGACC. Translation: CASGPGGGSET. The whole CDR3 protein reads CASGPGGGSETQYF.

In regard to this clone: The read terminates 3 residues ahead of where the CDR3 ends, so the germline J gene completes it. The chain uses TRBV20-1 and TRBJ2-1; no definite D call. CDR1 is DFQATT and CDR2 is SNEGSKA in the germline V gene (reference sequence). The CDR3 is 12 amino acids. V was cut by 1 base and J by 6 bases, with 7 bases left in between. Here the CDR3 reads CSARVTGNEQFF. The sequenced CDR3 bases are TGCAGTGCTAGAGTCACGGGCAATGAG.

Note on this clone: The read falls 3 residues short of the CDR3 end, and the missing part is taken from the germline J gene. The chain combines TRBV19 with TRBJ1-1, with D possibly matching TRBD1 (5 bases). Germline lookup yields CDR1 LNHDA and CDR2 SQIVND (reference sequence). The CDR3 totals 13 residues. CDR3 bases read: TGTGCCAGTAGTTCCCAGGGCCGACTCAAA. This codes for CASSSQGRLK. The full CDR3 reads CASSSQGRLKAFF.

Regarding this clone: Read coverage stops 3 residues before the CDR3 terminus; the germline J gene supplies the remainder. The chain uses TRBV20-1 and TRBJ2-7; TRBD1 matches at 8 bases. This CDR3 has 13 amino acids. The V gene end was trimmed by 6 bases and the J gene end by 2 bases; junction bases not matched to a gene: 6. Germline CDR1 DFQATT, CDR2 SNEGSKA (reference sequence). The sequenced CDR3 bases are TGCAGTGCCATTCCGACAGGGGCCTACGAG. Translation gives CSAIPTGAYE. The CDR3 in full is CSAIPTGAYEQYF.

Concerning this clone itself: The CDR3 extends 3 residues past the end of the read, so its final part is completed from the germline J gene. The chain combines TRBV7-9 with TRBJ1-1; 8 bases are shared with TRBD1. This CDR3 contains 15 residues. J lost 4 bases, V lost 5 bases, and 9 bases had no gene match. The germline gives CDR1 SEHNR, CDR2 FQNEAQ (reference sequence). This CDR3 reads CASSLGQGMITEAFF. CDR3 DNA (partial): TGTGCCAGCAGCCTTGGACAGGGAATGATCACTGAA. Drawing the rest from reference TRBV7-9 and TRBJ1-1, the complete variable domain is DTGVSQNPRHKITKRGQNVTFRCDPISEHNRLYWYRQTLGQGPEFLTYFQNEAQLEKSRLLSDRFSAERPKGSFSTLEIQRTEQGDSAMYLCASSLGQGMITEAFFGQGTRLTVV.

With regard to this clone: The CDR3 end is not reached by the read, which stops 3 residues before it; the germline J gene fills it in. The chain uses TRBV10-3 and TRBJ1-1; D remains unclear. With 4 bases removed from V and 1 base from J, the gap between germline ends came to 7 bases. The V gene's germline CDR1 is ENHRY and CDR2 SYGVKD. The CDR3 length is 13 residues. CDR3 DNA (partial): TGTGCCATCAGTGTGGAGGGGAACACTGAA. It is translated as CAISVEGNTE. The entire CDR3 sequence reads CAISVEGNTEAFF.

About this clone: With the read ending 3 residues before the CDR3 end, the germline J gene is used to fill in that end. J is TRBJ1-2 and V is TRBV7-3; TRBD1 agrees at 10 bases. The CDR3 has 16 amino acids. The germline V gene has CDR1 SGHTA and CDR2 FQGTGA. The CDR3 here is CASSLMGTGDPGGYTF. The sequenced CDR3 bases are TGTGCCAGCAGCTTAATGGGGACAGGGGATCCCGGCGGC. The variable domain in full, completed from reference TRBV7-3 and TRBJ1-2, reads GAGVSQTPSNKVTEKGKYVELRCDPISGHTALYWYRQSLGQGPEFLIYFQGTGAADDSGLPNDRFFAVRPEGSVSTLKIQRTERGDSAVYLCASSLMGTGDPGGYTFGSGTRLTVV.

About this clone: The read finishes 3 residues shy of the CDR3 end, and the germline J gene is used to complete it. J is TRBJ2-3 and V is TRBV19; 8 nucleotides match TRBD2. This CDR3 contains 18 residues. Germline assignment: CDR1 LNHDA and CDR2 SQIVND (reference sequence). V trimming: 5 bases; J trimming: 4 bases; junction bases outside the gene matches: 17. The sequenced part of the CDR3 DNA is TGTGCCAGTAGTTTTACCCTCAGGGGCGGGGGGATACCAGATACG. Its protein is CASSFTLRGGGIPDT. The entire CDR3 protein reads CASSFTLRGGGIPDTQYF.

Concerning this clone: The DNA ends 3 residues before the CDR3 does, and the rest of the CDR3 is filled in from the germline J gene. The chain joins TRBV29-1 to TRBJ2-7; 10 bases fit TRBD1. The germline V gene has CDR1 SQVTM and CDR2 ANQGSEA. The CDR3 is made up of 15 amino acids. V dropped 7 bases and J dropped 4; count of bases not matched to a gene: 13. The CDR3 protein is CSGAAPGQGSYEQYF. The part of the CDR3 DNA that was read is TGCAGCGGCGCCGCCCCGGGACAGGGGAGTTACGAG.

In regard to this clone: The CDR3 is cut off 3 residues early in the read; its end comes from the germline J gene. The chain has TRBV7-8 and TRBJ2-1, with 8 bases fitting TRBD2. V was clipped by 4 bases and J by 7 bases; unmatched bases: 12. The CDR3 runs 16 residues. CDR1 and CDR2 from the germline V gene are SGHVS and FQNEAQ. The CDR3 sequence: CASSSRAAGVSNEQFF. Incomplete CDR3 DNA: TGTGCCAGCAGCTCTAGGGCAGCGGGGGTCTCGAATGAG.

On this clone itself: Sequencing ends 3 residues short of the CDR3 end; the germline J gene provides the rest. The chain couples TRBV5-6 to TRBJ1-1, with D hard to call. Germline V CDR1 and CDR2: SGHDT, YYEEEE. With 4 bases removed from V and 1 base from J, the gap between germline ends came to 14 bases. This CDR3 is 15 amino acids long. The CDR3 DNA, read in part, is TGTGCCAGCAGCCGTGCGGGTCCCTCGAACACTGAA. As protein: CASSRAGPSNTE. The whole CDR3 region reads CASSRAGPSNTEAFF.

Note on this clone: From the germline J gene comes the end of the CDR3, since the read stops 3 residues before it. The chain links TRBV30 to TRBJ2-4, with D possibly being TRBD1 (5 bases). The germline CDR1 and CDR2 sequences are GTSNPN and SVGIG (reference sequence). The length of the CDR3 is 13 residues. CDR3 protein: CAWRPGRAEGQYF. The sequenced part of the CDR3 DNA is TGTGCCTGGCGTCCCGGCAGGGCAGAAGGT. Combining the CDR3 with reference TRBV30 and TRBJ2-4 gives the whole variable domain SQTIHQWPATLVQPVGSPLSLECTVEGTSNPNLYWYRQAAGRGLQLLFYSVGIGQISSEVPQNLSASRPQDRQFILSSKKLLLSDSGFYLCAWRPGRAEGQYFGAGTRLSVL.

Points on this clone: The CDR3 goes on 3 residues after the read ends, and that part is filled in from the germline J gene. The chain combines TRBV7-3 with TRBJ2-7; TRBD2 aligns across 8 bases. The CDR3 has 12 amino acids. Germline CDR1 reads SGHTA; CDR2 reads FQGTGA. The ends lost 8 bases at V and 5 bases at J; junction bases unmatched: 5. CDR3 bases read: TGTGCCAGCGAGCGGGAGTCAAACGAG. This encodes CASERESNE. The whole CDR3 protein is CASERESNEQYF.

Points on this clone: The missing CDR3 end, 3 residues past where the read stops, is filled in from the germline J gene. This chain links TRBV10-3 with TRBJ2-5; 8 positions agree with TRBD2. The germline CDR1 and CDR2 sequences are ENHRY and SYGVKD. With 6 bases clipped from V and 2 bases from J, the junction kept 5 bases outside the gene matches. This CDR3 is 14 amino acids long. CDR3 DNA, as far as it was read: TGTGCCATCAGGGAGCGGGGGAGGCAAGAGACC. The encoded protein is CAIRERGRQET. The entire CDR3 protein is CAIRERGRQETQYF.